Following are 26 T cell receptor beta chains from one sample sequenced in a study of CD8 T cells in Susac syndrome. RNA in amounts of about 0.5 to 1 ug was reverse transcribed with random hexamers. TCRdb re-derived calls from the immunoSEQ multiplex PCR reads in MiXCR, one entry per CDR3 protein. The profile covers around 71,000 distinct CDR3 sequences, with around 93% appearing a single time and roughly 0.16% taken by the ten largest. The sequenced material came from CD4+ T cells from PBMCs. These receptors originate from a human donor with Susac syndrome.

The V and J genes are TRBV6-2 or TRBV6-3 and TRBJ1-1; 10 bases map to TRBD1. The CDR3 is 14 residues long. Trimming at V came to 7 bases and at J to 8 bases, leaving 10 bases not matched to a gene. Looked up from germline, CDR1 is MNHEY and CDR2 is SVGEGT. As DNA, the CDR3 is TGTGCCAGCAAGGGACAGGGGAACTTTGTGGAAGCTTTCTTT. Amino acid sequence: CASKGQGNFVEAFF.

This clonotype was found a few times. This rearrangement joins TRBV5-1 to TRBJ1-3; D ambiguous. Germline-derived CDR1 and CDR2 are SGHRS and YFSETQ. The ends were cut back, 4 bases at V and 2 bases at J, with 10 bases in the middle. CDR3 length: 14 residues. CDR3 nucleotides: TGCGCCAGCAGCACCGACATAACTGGAAACACCATATATTTT. Protein product: CASSTDITGNTIYF.

This clonotype occurred once. The V gene is TRBV2, the J gene TRBJ1-2, with D uncertain. CDR3 length: 13 residues. Germline V CDR1 and CDR2: SNHLY, FYNNEI. V was cut by 3 bases and J by 6 bases, with 11 bases left in between. The CDR3 DNA is TGTGCCAGCAGTGACAGTAGGCTTGATGGCTACACCTTC. Translated: CASSDSRLDGYTF.

V and J are TRBV5-1 and TRBJ1-2; tentative D call: TRBD1 (6 bases). The germline gives CDR1 SGHRS, CDR2 YFSETQ. This CDR3 is 15 amino acids long. V lost 4 bases, J lost 4 bases, and 17 bases lay in between. The CDR3 bases are TGCGCCAGCAGCCCCCGGGGGGGGGCAGGCTATGGCTACACCTTC. Translating gives CASSPRGGAGYGYTF.

CDR3 bases: TGTGCCAGCAGCTTAGGAGGTCCCGTAGGGTATGGCTACACCTTC. The encoded protein is CASSLGGPVGYGYTF. The chain combines TRBV11-2 with TRBJ1-2; the D is unclear. This CDR3 is built from 15 residues. The germline gives CDR1 SGHAT, CDR2 FQNNGV. V lost 1 base, J lost 5 bases, and 14 bases lay in between.

V is TRBV18 and J is TRBJ2-2, with no clear D. V lost 3 bases and J 4 bases, leaving 9 bases between the germline ends. This CDR3 spans 14 amino acids. Looked up from germline, CDR1 is KGHSH and CDR2 is LQKENI. The CDR3 DNA sequence: TGTGCCAGCTCACCCCAAAGGAGCACCGGGGAGCTGTTTTTT. It yields the protein CASSPQRSTGELFF.

CDR3 nucleotides: TGTGCCAGCAGCGAAACAGTCACCGGGGAGCTGTTTTTT. Encoded protein: CASSETVTGELFF. The rearrangement joins TRBV7-6 to TRBJ2-2; no definite D call. The CDR3 sequence is 13 residues long. Trimming took 5 bases from V and 4 from J, leaving 8 bases between them. The germline CDR1 and CDR2 sequences are SGHVS and FNYEAQ.

The chain has TRBV5-1 and TRBJ2-2; the D gene is possibly TRBD2 (5 bases). The CDR3 is made up of 14 amino acids. Germline CDR1 reads SGHRS; CDR2 reads YFSETQ. V dropped 6 bases and J dropped 6 bases, with 15 bases sitting between them. Here the CDR3 reads CASNHPMRAGELFF. CDR3 coding DNA: TGCGCCAGCAATCACCCCATGAGGGCCGGGGAGCTGTTTTTT.

The chain recombines TRBV10-3 with TRBJ2-7; 10 nucleotides line up with TRBD1. The CDR3 is 16 amino acids. Germline-derived CDR1 and CDR2 are ENHRY and SYGVKD. V was clipped by 4 bases and J by 6 bases; unmatched bases: 12. The CDR3 DNA is TGTGCCATCAGTGGGGCCTGGCGGGACAGGGGATCCGAGCAGTACTTC. Amino acids: CAISGAWRDRGSEQYF.

In its sample, this clonotype was seen once. The chain uses TRBV6-2 or TRBV6-3 and TRBJ2-3; 11 bases are shared with TRBD2. Per the germline V gene, CDR1 is MNHEY and CDR2 is SVGEGT. The V segment lost 6 bases and the J segment 0 bases; nucleotides outside the gene matches: 5. CDR3 length equals 16 residues. Here the CDR3 reads CASSPTSGASTDTQYF. The CDR3, as DNA: TGTGCCAGCAGCCCGACTAGCGGGGCTAGCACAGATACGCAGTATTTT.

DNA of the CDR3: TGCAGTGCTAGAGTTAATCAGGTAACCTACGAGCAGTACTTC. It yields the protein CSARVNQVTYEQYF. V gene TRBV20-1 combines with J gene TRBJ2-7; D gene uncertain. This CDR3 has 14 amino acids. V dropped 1 base and J dropped 2 bases, with 12 bases sitting between them. CDR1 is DFQATT, CDR2 SNEGSKA, per germline (reference sequence).

The chain is built from TRBV18 and TRBJ2-3; 10 bases map to TRBD1. The CDR3 is 15 amino acids. The germline V gene has CDR1 KGHSH and CDR2 LQKENI. Trimming took 3 bases from V and 5 from J; bases not matched to a gene: 5. CDR3 nucleotide sequence: TGTGCCAGCTCACCTAAGGACAGGGGGGGAGATACGCAGTATTTT. Its translation is CASSPKDRGGDTQYF.

The chain joins TRBV6-5 to TRBJ2-7; no clear D gene. In germline, CDR1 is MNHEY, CDR2 SVGAGI. The CDR3 is made up of 11 amino acids. Trimming cost V 6 bases and J 2 bases, with 5 bases left between them. The CDR3 spells CASRKAYEQYF. The CDR3, as DNA: TGTGCCAGCAGGAAAGCCTACGAGCAGTACTTC.

This chain joins TRBV7-8 and TRBJ1-6; D is perhaps TRBD1 (5 bases). The CDR3 has 14 residues. Trimming took off 3 bases at V and 7 bases at J, with 10 bases between the two ends. The V gene's germline CDR1 is SGHVS and CDR2 FQNEAQ. In nucleotides, the CDR3 is TGTGCCAGCAGCTTCAAAAGGGGAAATTCACCCCTCCACTTT. Its translation is CASSFKRGNSPLHF.

V is TRBV4-3 and J is TRBJ1-4; D may be TRBD1 (5 bases). Trimming pared 0 bases from V and 6 bases from J, leaving 11 bases between. Germline V gives CDR1 LGHNA, CDR2 YSLEER. This CDR3 contains 15 residues. CDR3 coding DNA: TGCGCCAGCAGCCAAGATCCAAGGGGCGATGAAAAACTGTTTTTT. Its translation is CASSQDPRGDEKLFF.

This clonotype showed up just once. The V gene is TRBV10-3, the J gene TRBJ2-1; TRBD2 might be the D (6 bases). The CDR3 has 14 amino acids. Per germline, CDR1 ENHRY and CDR2 SYGVKD. V was shortened by 11 bases and J by 2 bases, with 16 bases between the two germline ends. DNA of the CDR3: TGTGCCCCCGGCAGGCGGGGCGCCTACAATGAGCAGTTCTTC. This codes for CAPGRRGAYNEQFF.

The chain employs TRBV10-3 and TRBJ2-5; D may be TRBD2 (5 bases). Trimming left V 6 bases short and J 5 bases short, with 10 bases between. The CDR3 is made up of 12 amino acids. Per germline, CDR1 ENHRY and CDR2 SYGVKD. The CDR3 loop is CAISEPGETQYF. CDR3 nucleotide sequence: TGTGCCATCAGCGAACCGGGGGAGACCCAGTACTTC.

The chain combines TRBV6-5 with TRBJ2-7; TRBD1 agrees at 8 bases. Germline V gene sequence: CDR1 MNHEY, CDR2 SVGAGI. The CDR3 consists of 15 residues. V shed 7 bases and J 1 base; nucleotides not matched to a gene: 9. The CDR3 DNA follows: TGTGCCAGCATGTCCCCAGGACAGGGTTCCTACGAGCAGTACTTC. Translating gives CASMSPGQGSYEQYF.

This clonotype turned up a few times. This chain joins TRBV28 and TRBJ2-7; D might be TRBD1 (6 bases). V dropped 10 bases and J dropped 6 bases, with 22 bases sitting between them. The V gene's germline CDR1 is MDHEN and CDR2 SYDVKM. The CDR3 length is 14 residues. The CDR3 DNA reads as TGTGCCACTCCCACTGCAGGGGATCGTCCCGAGCAGTACTTC. It translates to CATPTAGDRPEQYF.

The chain is built from TRBV7-3 and TRBJ2-4; D call uncertain. CDR1 and CDR2 (germline): SGHTA, FQGTGA. Trimming took 2 bases from V and 9 from J, leaving 14 bases between them. CDR3 length: 14 amino acids. CDR3 protein: CASSLSPNVGIQYF. The CDR3 DNA reads as TGTGCCAGCAGCTTATCCCCTAACGTAGGCATTCAGTACTTC.

V gene TRBV27 combines with J gene TRBJ1-4; 9 bases fit TRBD1. The CDR3 has 17 amino acids. Germline V gene sequence: CDR1 MNHEY, CDR2 SMNVEV (reference sequence). V lost 5 bases, J lost 8 bases, and 15 bases stayed unmatched. The CDR3 region has the DNA TGTGCCAGCAGTCCCACAGGGGGCAGCCGAGGGATCGAAAAACTGTTTTTT. It yields the protein CASSPTGGSRGIEKLFF.

A single count supports this clonotype. The chain employs TRBV12-3 or TRBV12-4 and TRBJ2-2, with TRBD1 as a possible D gene (7 bases). The CDR3 covers 15 residues. V shed 5 bases and J shed 7 bases, with 17 bases lying between them. This CDR3 reads CASSLRQGGGGELFF. The CDR3 DNA is TGTGCCAGCAGTCTTCGACAGGGAGGAGGCGGGGAGCTGTTTTTT.

This sequence joins TRBV18 and TRBJ1-5; D is possibly TRBD1 (5 bases). Per germline, CDR1 KGHSH and CDR2 LQKENI. The CDR3 extends over 14 amino acids. V was shortened by 6 bases and J by 6 bases, with 15 bases between the two germline ends. Here the CDR3 DNA reads TGTGCCAGCTCTCAGGGCGTCGGGGGTCAGCCCCAGCATTTT. Translated: CASSQGVGGQPQHF.

The J gene is TRBJ1-2, the V gene TRBV7-2; D uncertain. Germline V gene sequence: CDR1 SGHTA, CDR2 FQGNSA. This CDR3 comprises 15 residues. V lost 5 bases and J 2 bases, leaving 15 bases between the germline ends. CDR3 region: CASSPAVWENYGYTF. The CDR3 DNA reads TGTGCCAGCAGCCCCGCCGTGTGGGAAAACTATGGCTACACCTTC. Looking up the rest from reference TRBV7-2 and TRBJ1-2 gives the full variable domain: GAGVSQSPSNKVTEKGKDVELRCDPISGHTALYWYRQSLGQGLEFLIYFQGNSAPDKSGLPSDRFSAERTGGSVSTLTIQRTQQEDSAVYLCASSPAVWENYGYTFGSGTRLTVV.

The chain links TRBV7-2 to TRBJ2-2, with 11 bases fitting TRBD2. Germline lookup yields CDR1 SGHTA and CDR2 FQGNSA. Trimming took 5 bases from V and 5 from J; bases not matched to a gene: 7. The CDR3 contains 16 residues. DNA of the CDR3: TGTGCCAGCAGCCAGGGACTAGCGGTTCGTACCGGGGAGCTGTTTTTT. Its translation is CASSQGLAVRTGELFF.

The V call is TRBV20-1, the J call TRBJ2-2, with D perhaps matching TRBD2 (5 bases). Germline values: CDR1 DFQATT, CDR2 SNEGSKA (reference sequence). This CDR3 comprises 13 residues. Deletions cut 2 bases from V and 6 bases from J, with 10 bases between. CDR3 amino acids: CSARTGNAGELFF. In DNA, the CDR3 is TGCAGTGCTAGAACGGGGAATGCCGGGGAGCTGTTTTTT.